One sample yielded the 27 T cell receptor beta chains listed below, sequenced in a study of graft-versus-host responses after intestinal transplantation (dated by TCRdb to the early 2020s). Library method: the immunoSEQ multiplex PCR assay. Sourced from immuneACCESS, this table was stored by TCRdb with only in-frame sequences that have V and J called. A share of the clones is absent; for the studies checked, an unresolved V gene accounts for under half, and the remainder has no known explanation. The sample table holds over 65,000 clones, of which roughly 90% were seen once. In total, the top ten clones hold approximately 0.7% of the sample. This material consisted of PBMCs, taken 98 days after intestinal transplantation. The source of these receptors is a human patient who received an intestinal transplant, so some T cells may come from the graft donor.

The chain recombines TRBV29-1 with TRBJ2-1, with 12 bases that match TRBD1. CDR3 length equals 13 residues. CDR1 SQVTM and CDR2 ANQGSEA come from the germline V gene. With 4 bases clipped from V and 8 bases from J, the junction kept 3 bases outside the gene matches. The CDR3 DNA is TGCAGCGTTGTGGGACAGGGGGCTGATGAGCAGTTCTTC. Translation gives CSVVGQGADEQFF.

The rearrangement joins TRBV5-4 to TRBJ1-6, with 7 bases that match TRBD1. Germline-derived CDR1 and CDR2 are SGHNT and YYREEE (reference sequence). The CDR3 runs to 14 residues. With V trimmed by 4 bases and J by 10 bases, 8 bases remained unmatched. The CDR3 spells CASSIDRVGSPLHF. CDR3 bases: TGTGCCAGCAGCATCGACAGGGTAGGGTCACCCCTCCACTTT.

The chain joins TRBV6-6 to TRBJ2-7, with D unclear. Between the trimmed V and J ends, which lost 0 bases and 3 bases, there was a span of 12 bases. CDR1 is MNHNY, CDR2 SVGAGI, per germline (reference sequence). CDR3 length: 15 residues. The CDR3 DNA follows: TGTGCCAGCAGTTACTCGACCGGCTGGGACTACGAGCAGTACTTC. It codes for CASSYSTGWDYEQYF.

This chain links TRBV28 with TRBJ2-7, with D maybe TRBD2 (5 bases). The germline V gene has CDR1 MDHEN and CDR2 SYDVKM. V was trimmed by 5 bases and J by 2 bases, leaving 13 bases between them. The CDR3 runs to 14 residues. The CDR3 DNA sequence: TGTGCCAGCAGTGTACAAACTAGAGCCTACGAGCAGTACTTC. It is translated as CASSVQTRAYEQYF. Full variable domain (remainder filled in from reference TRBV28 and TRBJ2-7): DVKVTQSSRYLVKRTGEKVFLECVQDMDHENMFWYRQDPGLGLRLIYFSYDVKMKEKGDIPEGYSVSREKKERFSLILESASTNQTSMYLCASSVQTRAYEQYFGPGTRLTVT.

This rearrangement joins TRBV6-5 to TRBJ2-5; D not certain. Trimming stripped 0 bases from V and 1 base from J, with 3 bases between. Germline CDR1 reads MNHEY; CDR2 reads SVGAGI. CDR3 length equals 13 residues. The CDR3: CASSYSPQETQYF. The CDR3 nucleotides are TGTGCCAGCAGTTACTCCCCCCAAGAGACCCAGTACTTC.

This clone was found a few times. V is TRBV6-6 and J is TRBJ2-2; D gene uncertain. This CDR3 has 15 amino acids. Per germline, CDR1 MNHNY and CDR2 SVGAGI (reference sequence). The V end lost 2 bases, the J end lost 2 bases, and 9 bases lay between the germline ends. The CDR3 DNA reads TGTGCCAGCAGTTACCCTGACACAAACACCGGGGAGCTGTTTTTT. It codes for CASSYPDTNTGELFF.

The genes are TRBV18 and TRBJ2-1; D is unclear. Germline V CDR1 and CDR2: KGHSH, LQKENI. The ends were cut back, 1 base at V and 7 bases at J, with 8 bases in the middle. The length of the CDR3 is 13 residues. The CDR3 sequence: CASSPRGSNEQFF. The CDR3 DNA is TGTGCCAGCTCACCACGGGGTAGTAATGAGCAGTTCTTC.

This clone is a singleton in its sample. The J gene is TRBJ2-7, the V gene TRBV2, with 9 nucleotides matching TRBD2. With V trimmed by 6 bases and J by 2 bases, 8 bases remained unmatched. The CDR3 has 15 amino acids. Germline-derived CDR1 and CDR2 are SNHLY and FYNNEI. In nucleotides, the CDR3 is TGTGCCAGCAGCCCGCCTAGCGGGGCCACCTACGAGCAGTACTTC. Residues: CASSPPSGATYEQYF.

J is TRBJ2-4 and V is TRBV5-1, with D perhaps TRBD2 (6 bases). This CDR3 contains 15 residues. Trimming removed 0 bases at V and 3 bases at J, with 10 bases between. Germline V gene lookup returns CDR1 SGHRS and CDR2 YFSETQ. The CDR3 region is CASSLGVGGKNIQYF. In DNA form, the CDR3 reads TGCGCCAGCAGCTTGGGGGTGGGAGGCAAAAACATTCAGTACTTC.

J is TRBJ1-2 and V is TRBV19; D gene unclear. This CDR3 has 14 amino acids. The germline V gene has CDR1 LNHDA and CDR2 SQIVND (reference sequence). The germline V and J ends were trimmed by 3 bases and 4 bases, with 12 bases remaining between them. This chain's CDR3 is CASSMVNVGYGYTF. CDR3 DNA: TGTGCCAGTAGTATGGTGAACGTAGGCTATGGCTACACCTTC.

Turning to this clone: Sequence at one end of the junction differs from germline and may be a read error. V and J are TRBV6-1 and TRBJ2-3, with 9 positions matching TRBD2. The CDR3 extends over 13 amino acids. Germline assignment: CDR1 MNHNS and CDR2 SASEGT. Here the CDR3 reads CASSDGFLAGCLF. In DNA form, the CDR3 reads TGTGCCAGCAGTGACGGGTTTCTAGCGGGATGCCTTTTT.

The chain employs TRBV10-3 and TRBJ1-2, with 7 bases that match TRBD1. The CDR3 sequence is 15 residues long. The ends lost 9 bases at V and 2 bases at J; junction bases unmatched: 12. Germline values: CDR1 ENHRY, CDR2 SYGVKD. The CDR3 coding sequence is TGTGCCATTGGATCCGGGACAGAAGTCAACTATGGCTACACCTTC. It codes for CAIGSGTEVNYGYTF.

The rearrangement joins TRBV27 to TRBJ2-2; D perhaps matches TRBD2 (5 bases). CDR3 length: 14 residues. Germline V lookup: CDR1 MNHEY, CDR2 SMNVEV (reference sequence). Trimming left V 0 bases short and J 7 bases short, with 9 bases between. This CDR3 is CASSLSVGGGELFF. The CDR3 DNA reads as TGTGCCAGCAGTTTATCGGTAGGAGGCGGGGAGCTGTTTTTT.

The rearrangement joins TRBV11-3 to TRBJ2-1, with D possibly matching TRBD1 (5 bases). CDR3 length equals 12 residues. Trimming shortened V by 4 bases and J by 6 bases, and 7 bases separated the two germline ends. CDR1 is SGHNT and CDR2 is YENEEA in the germline V gene. CDR3 coding DNA: TGTGCCAGCAGCTCAGGGCCCAATGAGCAGTTCTTC. Its translation is CASSSGPNEQFF.

This chain uses TRBV28 with TRBJ2-1; D gene ambiguous. V lost 6 bases to trimming and J lost 4 bases, with 4 bases between them. The CDR3 runs to 11 residues. The V gene's germline CDR1 is MDHEN and CDR2 SYDVKM. This chain's CDR3 is CASSRYNEQFF. CDR3 nucleotide sequence: TGTGCCAGCAGCAGGTACAATGAGCAGTTCTTC.

The genes are TRBV27 and TRBJ2-6; no reliable D call. The germline gives CDR1 MNHEY, CDR2 SMNVEV (reference sequence). Trimming left V 3 bases short and J 0 bases short, with 3 bases between. CDR3 size: 14 residues. This CDR3 reads CASSFSSGANVLTF. The CDR3 DNA reads as TGTGCCAGCAGTTTCTCCTCTGGGGCCAACGTCCTGACTTTC.

The chain combines TRBV18 with TRBJ2-1, with D uncertain. Trimming cost V 4 bases and J 0 bases, with 7 bases left between them. The germline V gene encodes CDR1 KGHSH and CDR2 LQKENI. CDR3 length: 14 amino acids. This CDR3 reads CASSQRSSYNEQFF. DNA of the CDR3: TGTGCCAGCTCACAGAGGAGCTCCTACAATGAGCAGTTCTTC.

The chain joins TRBV27 to TRBJ1-1; D is unresolved. This CDR3 is 13 amino acids long. V dropped 5 bases and J dropped 2 bases, with 9 bases sitting between them. CDR1 is MNHEY, CDR2 SMNVEV, per germline (reference sequence). The DNA for the CDR3 is TGTGCCAGCAGTCCCCTAGAAAACACTGAAGCTTTCTTT. It codes for CASSPLENTEAFF.

The chain uses TRBV7-9 and TRBJ2-2, with no clear D. The CDR3 extends over 12 amino acids. Germline lookup yields CDR1 SEHNR and CDR2 FQNEAQ (reference sequence). V was shortened by 8 bases and J by 5 bases, with 9 bases between the two germline ends. Here the CDR3 DNA reads TGTGCCAGCGGCCGTTTGACCGGGGAGCTGTTTTTT. It yields the protein CASGRLTGELFF.

This sequence joins TRBV21-1 and TRBJ2-5. TRBV21-1 is described as a pseudogene. CDR3 length: 15 residues. The CDR3 DNA reads TGTGCCAGCAGCAAAGACACGGACCCCCAAGAGACCCAGTACTTC. Its translation: CASSKDTDPQETQYF.

The rearrangement links TRBV6-1 to TRBJ2-3; 9 bases map to TRBD1. The CDR3 sequence is 13 residues long. Germline V gene lookup returns CDR1 MNHNS and CDR2 SASEGT. Trimming took 6 bases from V and 6 from J; bases not matched to a gene: 4. The CDR3 reads CASRAGTGDTQYF. Here the CDR3 DNA reads TGTGCCAGCAGAGCTGGGACAGGGGATACGCAGTATTTT.

The chain uses TRBV28 and TRBJ1-2; 11 nucleotides line up with TRBD1. Germline V lookup: CDR1 MDHEN, CDR2 SYDVKM. Losses at the gene ends were 5 bases for V and 4 bases for J; bases not matched to a gene: 3. The CDR3 is 14 amino acids. This CDR3 reads CASSAGQGAYGYTF. The CDR3 coding sequence is TGTGCCAGCAGTGCAGGACAGGGGGCCTATGGCTACACCTTC.

The chain combines TRBV6-5 with TRBJ1-6; TRBD1 agrees at 8 bases. Per germline, CDR1 MNHEY and CDR2 SVGAGI. The CDR3 is 15 residues long. After removal of 2 bases from V and 7 bases from J, the junction contained 4 bases not matched to a gene. CDR3 DNA sequence: TGTGCCAGCAGTTACCCCCCAGGGGGCAATTCACCCCTCCACTTT. It translates to CASSYPPGGNSPLHF.

The V gene is TRBV28, the J gene TRBJ2-6, with D unclear. The length of the CDR3 is 15 residues. The ends were cut back, 3 bases at V and 0 bases at J, with 6 bases in the middle. Per germline, CDR1 MDHEN and CDR2 SYDVKM. The CDR3, as DNA: TGTGCCAGCAGTTTGAGGATCTCTGGGGCCAACGTCCTGACTTTC. Its protein product is CASSLRISGANVLTF.

The chain links TRBV5-1 to TRBJ2-3; 12 bases are a match to TRBD1. The CDR3 length is 15 residues. CDR1 and CDR2 (germline): SGHRS, YFSETQ. The junction had 3 bases not matched to a gene; V was cut back by 3 bases and J by 4 bases. The CDR3 loop is CASSSGQGAPDTQYF. The CDR3 DNA is TGCGCCAGCAGCTCGGGACAGGGGGCCCCAGATACGCAGTATTTT.

A word on this clone: Other DNA sequences of this sample code for an identical CDR3. The J gene is TRBJ2-3, the V gene TRBV9; no reliable D call. From germline, CDR1 is SGDLS and CDR2 YYNGEE. V lost 0 bases and J 2 bases, leaving 4 bases between the germline ends. The CDR3 is 13 residues long. CDR3 amino acids: CASSVDFTDTQYF. CDR3 in DNA: TGTGCCAGCAGCGTAGATTTCACAGATACGCAGTATTTT.

The CDR3 protein is CASSVGAGRTDTQYF. As DNA, the CDR3 is TGTGCCAGCAGCGTAGGAGCGGGGAGGACAGATACGCAGTATTTT. This chain uses TRBV9 with TRBJ2-3, with 7 bases fitting TRBD2. Germline CDR1 SGDLS, CDR2 YYNGEE. V lost 0 bases to trimming and J lost 3 bases; unmatched junction nucleotides: 4. The CDR3 is 15 residues long.